These 15 T cell receptor beta chains originate from one sample sequenced in a study of OX40 agonist ivuxolimab in advanced cancers. TCRdb's table, derived via immunoSEQ multiplex PCR, lists solely in-frame clones and lacks some. The profile shows more than 75,000 clones, roughly 86% of them singletons. The sample in question was CD4+ or CD8+ T cells sorted from blood, obtained in a trial of the OX40 agonist ivuxolimab. Receptors were obtained from an adult with an advanced solid tumor such as melanoma, head and neck, liver or kidney cancer.

V usage is TRBV10-3 and J usage is TRBJ2-3; 14 bases are a match to TRBD2. Germline V gene sequence: CDR1 ENHRY, CDR2 SYGVKD. Trimming removed 6 bases from V and 4 bases from J; junction bases left unmatched: 3. The CDR3 contains 15 residues. The CDR3 coding sequence is TGTGCCATCAGGGGGACTAGCGGGAGCCCAGATACGCAGTATTTT. Its translation is CAIRGTSGSPDTQYF.

The gene calls are TRBV30 and TRBJ1-2; D ambiguous. The V end lost 0 bases, the J end lost 4 bases, and 6 bases lay between the germline ends. This CDR3 has 12 residues. CDR1 is GTSNPN, CDR2 SVGIG, per germline (reference sequence). CDR3 coding DNA: TGTGCCTGGAGTGTGGAGGGCTATGGCTACACCTTC. This translates into CAWSVEGYGYTF.

V and J are TRBV19 and TRBJ2-5; D is possibly TRBD2 (6 bases). V was pared by 4 bases and J by 5 bases, with 14 bases between. The CDR3 has 14 amino acids. Germline V gene data show CDR1 as LNHDA and CDR2 as SQIVND (reference sequence). CDR3 DNA: TGTGCCAGTAGTAGACTAGGTGGTAGGGAGACCCAGTACTTC. This sequence encodes CASSRLGGRETQYF.

The chain uses TRBV6-5 and TRBJ2-5, with D unclear. Trimming removed 6 bases from V and 4 bases from J, with 15 bases in between. Germline lookup yields CDR1 MNHEY and CDR2 SVGAGI. This CDR3 spans 14 amino acids. The CDR3 nucleotides are TGTGCCAGCAGCCGTGTTGAACAGAGAGAGACCCAGTACTTC. This codes for CASSRVEQRETQYF.

V is TRBV27 and J is TRBJ1-6; D is uncertain. This CDR3 has 13 amino acids. From germline, CDR1 is MNHEY and CDR2 SMNVEV (reference sequence). Between the trimmed V and J ends, which lost 2 bases and 7 bases, there was a span of 6 bases. The CDR3 DNA sequence: TGTGCCAGCAGTTTAACGAGGAATTCACCCCTCCACTTT. It is translated as CASSLTRNSPLHF.

This clone was observed once. Other DNA sequences in this specimen translate into the identical CDR3. The chain has TRBV5-1 and TRBJ1-4; 9 nucleotides line up with TRBD1. The CDR3 has 14 residues. Per germline, CDR1 SGHRS and CDR2 YFSETQ. Trimming took 4 bases from V and 8 from J; bases not matched to a gene: 6. The CDR3 nucleotides are TGCGCCAGCAGCCTGGGACAGGGTGGGGAAAAACTGTTTTTT. Amino acid sequence: CASSLGQGGEKLFF.

The genes are TRBV6-1 and TRBJ1-2, with D maybe TRBD1 (6 bases). In germline, CDR1 is MNHNS, CDR2 SASEGT. The CDR3 runs to 15 residues. Trimming pared 3 bases from V and 0 bases from J, leaving 11 bases between. The CDR3 coding sequence is TGTGCCAGCAGTGACACACAGGGATCTAACTATGGCTACACCTTC. It is translated as CASSDTQGSNYGYTF.

Turning to this clone: One junction end does not reproduce the germline sequence, and a read error may be involved. This sequence joins TRBV6-1 and TRBJ2-6; D is perhaps TRBD1 (5 bases). The germline gives CDR1 MNHNS, CDR2 SASEGT. The CDR3 contains 17 residues. The CDR3 spells CASSELFGFSGANVPTF. DNA of the CDR3: TGTGCCAGCAGTGAATTATTCGGGTTCTCTGGGGCCAACGTCCCGACTTTC.

The chain has TRBV9 and TRBJ2-1; possibly TRBD2 for D (6 bases). Germline loops: CDR1 SGDLS, CDR2 YYNGEE. This CDR3 spans 16 amino acids. V gave up 3 bases and J gave up 6 bases, with 19 bases separating them. The CDR3 is CASSEPERVPTNEQFF. The CDR3 nucleotides read TGTGCCAGCAGCGAGCCCGAGCGGGTACCGACCAATGAGCAGTTCTTC.

This clone was picked up a small number of times. The V and J genes are TRBV27 and TRBJ1-1; 8 positions agree with TRBD1. Germline V gives CDR1 MNHEY, CDR2 SMNVEV (reference sequence). Unmatched junction bases numbered 7, after V lost 6 bases and J lost 1 base. The CDR3 loop spans 15 amino acids. DNA for the CDR3: TGTGCCAGCAGACAACGACAGGGGACGAACACTGAAGCTTTCTTT. Protein sequence: CASRQRQGTNTEAFF.

This clone was counted once. The rearrangement links TRBV6-5 to TRBJ1-4; D not resolved. Germline lookup yields CDR1 MNHEY and CDR2 SVGAGI. The CDR3 consists of 13 residues. The V gene lost 2 bases and the J gene lost 8 bases, with 9 bases spanning the gap. The CDR3 spells CASSYRREEKLFF. In DNA form, the CDR3 reads TGTGCCAGCAGTTACCGTCGGGAAGAAAAACTGTTTTTT.

This clone was counted a few times. The chain has TRBV27 and TRBJ1-2; the D is unclear. CDR3 length: 16 amino acids. Trimming left V 3 bases short and J 7 bases short, with 21 bases between. Germline CDR1 reads MNHEY; CDR2 reads SMNVEV (reference sequence). The CDR3 DNA is TGTGCCAGCAGTTTTGTCCCCTTCGAGGGTAGGGTTGGCTACACCTTC. This encodes CASSFVPFEGRVGYTF.

The chain uses TRBV5-1 and TRBJ1-1; D uncertain. The CDR3 is 14 residues long. CDR1 SGHRS and CDR2 YFSETQ come from the germline V gene. Trimming removed 4 bases at V and 4 bases at J, with 14 bases between. CDR3 amino acids: CASSKDSSSTEAFF. DNA for the CDR3: TGCGCCAGCAGCAAGGACTCCTCGAGCACTGAAGCTTTCTTT.

The chain has TRBV11-2 and TRBJ2-5; the D gene is possibly TRBD1 (5 bases). V gave up 5 bases and J gave up 5 bases, with 12 bases separating them. This CDR3 region has 13 residues. Germline assignment: CDR1 SGHAT and CDR2 FQNNGV. CDR3 coding DNA: TGTGCCAGCAGCCTCAGGGTTTCCGAGACCCAGTACTTC. This encodes CASSLRVSETQYF.

This clone was recorded once. This rearrangement joins TRBV5-4 to TRBJ2-2; TRBD2 agrees at 7 bases. The CDR3 is 13 amino acids. The junction had 4 bases not matched to a gene; V was cut back by 5 bases and J by 6 bases. Germline CDR1 SGHNT, CDR2 YYREEE (reference sequence). The CDR3: CASSAGLAGELFF. The CDR3 DNA is TGTGCCAGCAGTGCCGGACTAGCCGGGGAGCTGTTTTTT.